This TCR beta chain was identified in a study of blood T cell repertoires in COVID-19. Study as a whole: From the United States, Italy and Spain came samples of acute and convalescent COVID-19.

The CDR3 totals 13 residues. The germline CDR1 and CDR2 sequences are SGHNT and YYREEE (reference sequence). V gave up 9 bases and J gave up 4 bases, with 16 bases separating them. In terms of age and location, participants ranged from roughly 18 to 95 years and lived in about two dozen US areas. Each participant's cohort was designated according to participant-reported clinical history. In the original analysis: Reference gene primer amplification gave estimated nucleated cell counts. This table comes from immunoSEQ multiplex PCR, and its TCRdb copy is limited to in-frame clones, with some not included. D and trimming come from the DNA, and the V and J calls and clone size come from that table. The sample has roughly 250,000 clones; 80% to 95% are singletons.

The V and J genes are TRBV5-4 and TRBJ1-2, with a weak D call TRBD1 (5 bases). This TCR was sampled from a woman aged 18 to 35 who had recovered from COVID-19. Sequencing used PBMCs or T cells enriched from blood (not recorded which). The CDR3 reads CAISAGTIYGYTF. For the CDR3, the DNA is TGTGCCATCTCAGCCGGGACTATCTATGGCTACACCTTC.